This T cell receptor beta chain was identified during a study of T cell responses to AZD1222 COVID-19 vaccine. General observations from the study: Close to half of spike-specific TCRs reportedly recognize unmutated variant regions.

Libraries were prepared by immunoSEQ multiplex PCR; TCRdb keeps only in-frame clonotypes and omits some of them. The top ten clones hold 6.6% of a sample with 100,000 to 150,000 clones, roughly 93% of them seen once. V was pared by 2 bases and J by 1 base, with 6 bases of the junction left unmatched. Per the germline V gene, CDR1 is SEHNR and CDR2 is FQNEAQ (reference sequence). This CDR3 has 16 residues. Comments on this clone: Its antigen is currently unknown.

This specimen consisted of peripheral blood, obtained on day 0 of AZD1222 vaccination. J is TRBJ2-5 and V is TRBV7-9; 8 bases fit TRBD1. The TCR sequence derives from an adult in good health. The CDR3 DNA is TGTGCCAGCAGCTTATTTCTGGACAGGGTCCAAGAGACCCAGTACTTC. Amino acid sequence: CASSLFLDRVQETQYF.